This is a list of T cell receptor beta chains from one sample in a study of a mutant IDH1 vaccine in newly diagnosed glioma. The data were produced by immunoSEQ multiplex PCR, yet TCRdb's version contains in-frame clones alone and is incomplete. The sample yields 75,000 to 100,000 clones, roughly 80% seen once. The specimen comprised PBMCs, sampled from a glioma patient treated with radiotherapy, temozolomide or both. These receptors came from a man aged 35 to 55 with glioma. Some clones in this sample may be carry-over from other donors' samples. The CDR3 runs from the conserved cysteine through the conserved F or W. A D gene is named only where the DNA matches it firmly. A row's size may be missing; if present it is once, few, many or a size class.

cdr3_aa cdr3_nt j_call clone_size d_call v_call
CASSFNQGAAEAFF TGTGCCAGCAGCTTCAATCAGGGAGCGGCTGAAGCTTTCTTT TRBJ1-1 NA NA TRBV5-4
CASSLGGTPYEQYF TGTGCCAGCAGCTTGGGGGGCACGCCCTACGAGCAGTACTTC TRBJ2-7 NA NA TRBV5-4
CASSPLSTLGNSPLHF TGTGCCAGCTCACCACTTTCAACCCTCGGAAATTCACCCCTCCACTTT TRBJ1-6 NA NA TRBV18
CASSQVGAGGGYTF TGCGCCAGCAGCCAAGTGGGGGCAGGTGGTGGCTACACCTTC TRBJ1-2 NA NA TRBV4-1
CASNLPKQETQYF TGTGCCAGCAACCTCCCCAAGCAAGAGACCCAGTACTTC TRBJ2-5 NA NA TRBV6-1
CASSLTRKNTEAFF TGTGCCAGCAGCTTAACCAGAAAGAACACTGAAGCTTTCTTT TRBJ1-1 NA NA TRBV7-6
CASEWGEGTRSNPYEQYF TGCGCCAGCGAGTGGGGGGAAGGGACAAGGTCGAACCCCTACGAGCAGTACTTC TRBJ2-7 NA NA TRBV10-2
CASSRLAGGMADTQYF TGTGCCAGCAGCAGACTAGCGGGGGGGATGGCAGATACGCAGTATTTT TRBJ2-3 NA TRBD2 TRBV13
CASSAGDRVDYGYTF TGTGCCAGCAGTGCGGGGGACAGGGTCGACTATGGCTACACCTTC TRBJ1-2 NA TRBD1 TRBV2
CASSWGTLTEAFF TGTGCCAGCAGTTGGGGGACTCTGACTGAAGCTTTCTTT TRBJ1-1 NA NA TRBV27
CAWRMSRANTGELFF TGTGCCTGGAGAATGTCCCGGGCGAACACCGGGGAGCTGTTTTTT TRBJ2-2 NA NA TRBV30
CASSLGDLLNTEAFF TGTGCCAGCAGCTTAGGGGACCTACTGAACACTGAAGCTTTCTTT TRBJ1-1 NA NA TRBV7-9
CASSLPSGQVSPLHF TGTGCCAGCAGCTTACCCTCTGGACAGGTTTCACCCCTCCACTTT TRBJ1-6 NA TRBD1 TRBV7-8
CASSQGPAGGHNEQFF TGCGCCAGCAGCCAAGGCCCAGCGGGGGGACACAATGAGCAGTTCTTC TRBJ2-1 NA TRBD2 TRBV4-1
CASGPIYGGEQYF TGTGCCAGCGGTCCGATTTACGGGGGCGAGCAGTACTTC TRBJ2-7 NA NA TRBV27
CASSLSATVGEQYF TGTGCCAGCAGCTTAAGCGCTACAGTGGGAGAGCAGTACTTC TRBJ2-7 NA NA TRBV7-2
CSAYGRSRNYGYTF TGCAGCGCCTACGGCAGGTCTCGCAACTATGGCTACACCTTC TRBJ1-2 NA NA TRBV29-1
CASSETRSLGGEQFF TGTGCCAGCAGCGAGACTAGGTCATTGGGGGGTGAGCAGTTCTTC TRBJ2-1 NA NA TRBV6-5
CASSTSWQGSGELFF TGTGCCAGTAGCACAAGTTGGCAGGGAAGCGGGGAGCTGTTTTTT TRBJ2-2 once NA TRBV19
CASSSGAGGLVVDTQYF TGCGCCAGCAGCTCTGGGGCGGGGGGGCTAGTTGTTGATACGCAGTATTTT TRBJ2-3 NA TRBD2 TRBV5-1
CASSQVYAVPAAPGAGELFF TGTGCCAGCAGCCAAGTGTACGCGGTCCCGGCCGCCCCGGGGGCCGGGGAGCTGTTTTTT TRBJ2-2 NA NA TRBV4-2
CASSLEGRSGGELFF TGCGCCAGCAGCTTGGAAGGCAGGTCGGGCGGGGAGCTGTTTTTT TRBJ2-2 NA NA TRBV5-1
CASSTSGGGYGYTF TGTGCCAGCAGTACGTCCGGGGGAGGCTATGGCTACACCTTC TRBJ1-2 NA NA TRBV6-1
CASSPDRTGELFF TGCGCCAGCAGCCCGGACAGAACCGGGGAGCTGTTTTTT TRBJ2-2 NA NA TRBV5-1
CATPAVSYNSPLHF TGTGCCACCCCGGCAGTCTCCTATAATTCACCCCTCCACTTT TRBJ1-6 NA NA TRBV6-7
CASSQTGAPEAFF TGCGCCAGCAGCCAAACCGGGGCCCCTGAAGCTTTCTTT TRBJ1-1 NA NA TRBV4-1
CASSSNERNEQFF TGTGCCAGCAGCTCGAACGAGCGTAATGAGCAGTTCTTC TRBJ2-1 NA NA TRBV2
CASSLGASGGAIAKNIQYF TGTGCCAGCAGCCTAGGGGCCAGCGGGGGGGCCATAGCCAAAAACATTCAGTACTTC TRBJ2-4 NA TRBD2 TRBV9
CASSPGQVDTGELFF TGTGCCAGCAGTCCCGGACAGGTCGACACCGGGGAGCTGTTTTTT TRBJ2-2 once TRBD1 TRBV2
CASSRGILNEQFF TGTGCCAGTAGTAGAGGTATATTGAATGAGCAGTTCTTC TRBJ2-1 once NA TRBV19
CASSYQGFSTDTQYF TGTGCCAGCAGTTATCAAGGTTTTAGCACAGATACGCAGTATTTT TRBJ2-3 NA NA TRBV6-5
CASSDSRDSPLHF TGTGCCAGCAGTGACAGCCGGGATTCACCCCTCCACTTT TRBJ1-6 NA NA TRBV6-1
CASSPTGSNSPLHF TGTGCCAGCTCACCGACAGGGAGTAATTCACCCCTCCACTTT TRBJ1-6 once TRBD1 TRBV18
CASSSSPRGGLGGYTF TGTGCCAGCAGTTCCTCACCCCGGGGGGGCTTAGGGGGCTACACCTTC TRBJ1-2 NA NA TRBV6-5
CASSEQPLDRGDEAFF TGTGCCAGCAGTGAACAGCCCCTTGACAGGGGAGATGAAGCTTTCTTT TRBJ1-1 NA TRBD1 TRBV2
CASTEPGADGYTF TGTGCCAGCACCGAACCAGGGGCGGATGGCTACACCTTC TRBJ1-2 NA NA TRBV6-1
CASSSRYQETQYF TGTGCCAGCAGTTCCCGATACCAAGAGACCCAGTACTTC TRBJ2-5 NA NA TRBV7-8
CASSLVLMNTEAFF TGTGCCAGCAGCTTGGTTCTCATGAACACTGAAGCTTTCTTT TRBJ1-1 NA NA TRBV5-6
CASSGDSYSNQPQHF TGTGCCAGCAGTGGGGACAGCTATAGCAATCAGCCCCAGCATTTT TRBJ1-5 NA TRBD1 TRBV6-1
CASSLPGGQDTQYF TGTGCCAGCAGTCTCCCGGGGGGGCAGGATACGCAGTATTTT TRBJ2-3 NA TRBD2 TRBV25-1
CASSVAPRAEAFF TGTGCCAGCAGCGTTGCGCCCCGGGCTGAAGCTTTCTTT TRBJ1-1 NA NA TRBV9
CASSLRGQGAGETQYF TGCGCCAGCAGCCTTAGGGGACAGGGGGCAGGAGAGACCCAGTACTTC TRBJ2-5 NA TRBD1 TRBV4-1
CASSDGQGTFQYTQYF TGTGCCAGCAGCGACGGACAGGGGACTTTTCAGTATACGCAGTATTTT TRBJ2-3 NA TRBD1 TRBV7-3
CASSYRGQGAGNTEAFF TGCGCCAGCAGCTACCGAGGACAGGGGGCCGGGAACACTGAAGCTTTCTTT TRBJ1-1 once TRBD1 TRBV5-1
CASSPSIRAARNTEAFF TGTGCCAGCAGTCCATCGATTAGGGCGGCCAGGAACACTGAAGCTTTCTTT TRBJ1-1 NA NA TRBV25-1
CASTLTWSYEQYF TGTGCCAGCACCTTAACCTGGTCCTACGAGCAGTACTTC TRBJ2-7 few NA TRBV6-1
CASSLWGLYSSYEQYF TGTGCCAGCAGCTTGTGGGGACTATACTCCTCCTACGAGCAGTACTTC TRBJ2-7 NA TRBD2 TRBV5-6
CASSWGTEPNSPLHF TGTGCCAGCAGTTGGGGGACGGAACCTAATTCACCCCTCCACTTT TRBJ1-6 NA NA TRBV6-6
CASGLVRSGPGLETQYF TGTGCTAGTGGTTTGGTACGAAGCGGGCCAGGGTTGGAGACCCAGTACTTC TRBJ2-5 NA NA TRBV12-5
CASSLRDGGSSEQFF TGTGCCAGCAGCTTAAGGGACGGGGGGTCGAGTGAGCAGTTCTTC TRBJ2-1 NA TRBD2 TRBV7-9
CASRDTEAFF TGCGCCAGCAGGGACACTGAAGCTTTCTTT TRBJ1-1 NA NA TRBV10-2
CASSLTGGARGYEQYF TGCGCCAGCAGCTTGACAGGGGGCGCTCGGGGCTACGAGCAGTACTTC TRBJ2-7 few TRBD1 TRBV5-1
CSARQNTEAFF TGCAGTGCTCGACAGAACACTGAAGCTTTCTTT TRBJ1-1 few NA TRBV20-1
CASSPVVVDQPQHF TGTGCCAGCAGCCCTGTGGTGGTGGATCAGCCCCAGCATTTT TRBJ1-5 NA NA TRBV27
CASSSPGPTGNTIYF TGTGCCAGCAGCAGTCCGGGACCGACTGGAAACACCATATATTTT TRBJ1-3 NA NA TRBV9
CAWGGQGAVNIQYF TGTGCCTGGGGCGGACAGGGGGCTGTGAACATTCAGTACTTC TRBJ2-4 NA TRBD1 TRBV30
CASRSGTAFNEKLFF TGTGCCAGCAGATCCGGGACAGCTTTTAATGAAAAACTGTTTTTT TRBJ1-4 NA TRBD1 TRBV6-5
CASSETSSGEQFF TGTGCCAGCAGTGAGACTAGCTCCGGTGAGCAGTTCTTC TRBJ2-1 once TRBD2 TRBV6-4
CASSPTGAGNTIYF TGTGCCAGCAGCCCCACAGGGGCCGGAAACACCATATATTTT TRBJ1-3 NA TRBD1 TRBV7-9